This T cell receptor beta chain was captured in a study of glioma-infiltrating T cells after dendritic cell vaccination. As for the study in general: Treatment, given 2003 to 2012, was autologous tumor lysate-pulsed dendritic cell vaccination. Monocyte-derived dendritic cells, cultured seven days with IL-4 and GM-CSF, were pulsed with autologous tumor lysate. Regarding the study as a whole: Longer survival after dendritic cell vaccination followed higher pretreatment TIL content.

The CDR3 consists of 11 residues. The V end lost 4 bases, the J end lost 4 bases, and 4 bases lay between the germline ends. The germline V gene has CDR1 SNHLY and CDR2 FYNNEI. PBMC sampling occurred before vaccination, two weeks after the third dose, and at progression. Comment on this clone: No antigen is known for it.

The protocol was immunoSEQ multiplex PCR, while the TCRdb copy is restricted to in-frame clones and leaves out a portion. The sample yields about 73,000 clones, around 79% seen once. The chain uses TRBV2 and TRBJ2-5; no firm D call. The source is a human donor with glioblastoma. Sequenced material: blood, taken before dendritic cell vaccination. CDR3 sequence: CASSGGETQYF. CDR3 in DNA: TGTGCCAGCAGTGGCGGAGAGACCCAGTACTTC.